This T cell receptor (beta chain) is from a study of cytomegalovirus exposure and HLA in healthy donors. Notes on the study in general: Another analysis was done later, and it associated 16,951 TCR beta sequences with HLA alleles at 0.05 false discovery rate. It was only CMV serostatus that was available as immune exposure information. In vitro confirmation showed three CMV-associated chains to be CMV antigen specific.

Both 60 Vbeta primers and 13 Jbeta primers went into the PCR. Data came from immunoSEQ multiplex PCR; TCRdb stores just in-frame clones and leaves some out. The table lists some 130,000 clones. As concerns this clone: Its antigen is as yet unknown.

Nominally healthy donors were sampled, though unrecorded immune exposures were likely. The CDR3 length is 18 residues. CDR1 GTSNPN and CDR2 SVGIG come from the germline V gene (reference sequence). V shed 8 bases, J shed 2 bases, and the junction held 21 bases outside the gene matches. This chain uses TRBV30 with TRBJ2-1; TRBD2 agrees at 7 bases. The material sequenced was PBMCs. This sequence originates from a woman aged 35 to 49 in good health and CMV-seropositive. The CDR3 protein is CAEPGGTYRRRTYNEQFF. The DNA of the CDR3 is TGTGCCGAACCCGGGGGGACTTACCGTCGTCGTACCTACAATGAGCAGTTCTTC.